This TCR beta chain was recorded in a study of EBV T-cell therapy then PD-1 blockade in nasopharyngeal carcinoma (dated by TCRdb to about 2021). The Qiagen DNeasy Kit was used to extract genomic DNA from the sorted cells. Deep sequencing of the TCR beta chain was done on the immunoSEQ platform. Turning to the authors' computational methods: Repertoire data analysis was performed with the immunoSEQ Analyzer software. This is the immuneACCESS table as TCRdb keeps it, with only in-frame sequences that have V and J called. A part of the clones is gone; compared with another copy, unresolved V genes explain less than half, and the rest is unexplained. That table gives V, J and clone size, and the DNA gave D and trimming. This sample lists over 15,000 clones; roughly 84% were detected once. Less than 35% of the sample is held by the ten biggest clonotypes. Worth noting for this clone: Its antigen is not yet known. No much larger clonotype is one base removed from it; base qualities were not supplied.

Reading the label with the study, this specimen's treatment or condition is: AdE1-LMPpoly-expanded autologous EBV-specific T-cell therapy followed by anti-PD-1 nivolumab. The germline V gene specifies LGHNA as CDR1 and YSLEER as CDR2. V trim: 0 bases; J trim: 7 bases; unmatched bases: 9. The CDR3 numbers 16 residues from cysteine through phenylalanine. Only the CDR3 portion is preserved as DNA: 48 bases, with reading frame beginning at the first base. The receptor was isolated from a man between 40 and 49 years old with nasopharyngeal carcinoma. Recombination connected TRBV4-3 to TRBJ1-5, and 7 junction bases match TRBD1. This specimen consisted of CD8+ T cells from blood, obtained at day 33 from a patient whose treatment included autologous EBV-specific T cells and nivolumab. The CDR3: CASSQDEGAGGQPQHF. Read as DNA, the sequence is TGCGCCAGCAGCCAAGATGAGGGGGCCGGGGGACAGCCCCAGCATTTT.